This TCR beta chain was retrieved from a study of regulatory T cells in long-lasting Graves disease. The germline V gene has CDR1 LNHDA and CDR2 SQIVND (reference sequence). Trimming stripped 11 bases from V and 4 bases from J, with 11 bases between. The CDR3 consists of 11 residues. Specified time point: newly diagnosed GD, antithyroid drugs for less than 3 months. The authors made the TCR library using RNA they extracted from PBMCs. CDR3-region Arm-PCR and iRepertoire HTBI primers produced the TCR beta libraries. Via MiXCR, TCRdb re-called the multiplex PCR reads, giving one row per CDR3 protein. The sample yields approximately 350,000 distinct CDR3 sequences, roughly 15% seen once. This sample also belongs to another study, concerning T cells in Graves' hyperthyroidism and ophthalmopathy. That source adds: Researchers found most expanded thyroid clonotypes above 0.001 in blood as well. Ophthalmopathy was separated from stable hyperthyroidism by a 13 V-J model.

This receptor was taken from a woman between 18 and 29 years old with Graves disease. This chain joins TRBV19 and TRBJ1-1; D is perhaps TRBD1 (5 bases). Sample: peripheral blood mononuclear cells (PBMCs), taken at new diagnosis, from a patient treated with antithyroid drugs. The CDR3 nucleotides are TGTGCCGTGGGGGTGTCCACTGAAGCTTTCTTT. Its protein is CAVGVSTEAFF.